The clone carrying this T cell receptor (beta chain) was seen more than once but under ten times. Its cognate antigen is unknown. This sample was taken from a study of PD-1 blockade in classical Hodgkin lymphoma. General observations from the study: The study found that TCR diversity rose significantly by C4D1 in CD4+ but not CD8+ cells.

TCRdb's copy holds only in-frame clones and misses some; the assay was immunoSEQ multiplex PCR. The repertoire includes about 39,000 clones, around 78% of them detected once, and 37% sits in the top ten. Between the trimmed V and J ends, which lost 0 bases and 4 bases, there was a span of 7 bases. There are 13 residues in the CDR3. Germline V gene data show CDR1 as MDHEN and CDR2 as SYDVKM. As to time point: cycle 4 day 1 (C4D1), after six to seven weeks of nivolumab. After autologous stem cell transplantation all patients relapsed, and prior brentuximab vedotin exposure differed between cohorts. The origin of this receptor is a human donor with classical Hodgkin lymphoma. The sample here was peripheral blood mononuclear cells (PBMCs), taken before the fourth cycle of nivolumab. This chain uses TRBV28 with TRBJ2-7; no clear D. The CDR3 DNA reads TGTGCCAGCAGTTTATGGGAGAAATACGAGCAGTACTTC. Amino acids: CASSLWEKYEQYF.